These T cell receptor beta chains were read from a single sample in a study of T cell changes during pregnancy in multiple sclerosis. TCRdb keeps only in-frame clones here, not all; method: immunoSEQ multiplex PCR. The repertoire has fewer than 25,000 clones, 91% of them found once; the top ten carry over 0.55%. The specimen was CD4+ T cells from peripheral blood mononuclear cells, collected in the third trimester of pregnancy. These TCRs come from a female donor in good health, enrolled as a control in a pregnancy study. The CDR3 runs from the conserved cysteine through the conserved F or W. The D gene is left open where the match is weak. Clone size is given for some rows only: seen once, a few or many times, or a class if the clone is expanded.

TRBJ2-7 TRBD1 14 TRBV25-1 - TGTGCCAGCAGTGAGACAGGGATCTCCTACGAGCAGTACTTC CASSETGISYEQYF
TRBJ1-2 - 13 TRBV6-1 - TGTGCCAGCAGTGCACAGCAGGGTGAAGGCTACACCTTC CASSAQQGEGYTF
TRBJ2-5 TRBD2 16 TRBV9 - TGTGCCAGCAGCGTAGGGACTAGCGGGAGTTTGAAGACCCAGTACTTC CASSVGTSGSLKTQYF
TRBJ2-3 TRBD1 14 TRBV2 - TGTGCCAGCAGTGCGGGACAGGGGGCGGGTACGCAGTATTTT CASSAGQGAGTQYF
TRBJ1-6 - 14 TRBV6-1 - TGTGCCAGCAGTGAAGATGGCAGGGATTCACCCCTCCACTTT CASSEDGRDSPLHF
TRBJ1-1 - 14 TRBV7-9 - TGTGCCAGCAGCCGCTCCCCCAGGGTCCCTGAAGCTTTCTTT CASSRSPRVPEAFF
TRBJ2-2 - 16 TRBV15 - TGTGCCACCAGCCCACTAGCAGATACGAACACCGGGGAGCTGTTTTTT CATSPLADTNTGELFF
TRBJ1-2 - 13 TRBV27 - TGTGCCAGCAGTTTTCGTGAGAACTATGGCTACACCTTC CASSFRENYGYTF
TRBJ2-3 - 15 TRBV2 few TGTGCCAGCAGTCGCCTAGGTATGGGCACAGATACGCAGTATTTT CASSRLGMGTDTQYF
TRBJ2-1 - 14 TRBV5-1 - TGCGCCAGCAGTATTCAGGGGGGAAGCGATGAGCAGTTCTTC CASSIQGGSDEQFF
TRBJ1-3 - 16 TRBV5-1 - TGCGCCAGCAGCCCTGGAGGAGGGGAGTCTGGAAACACCATATATTTT CASSPGGGESGNTIYF
TRBJ1-6 TRBD1 16 TRBV6-6 - TGTGCCAGCAGTTACTCGACAGGGGGCGAGGGATCACCCCTCCACTTT CASSYSTGGEGSPLHF
TRBJ2-1 TRBD2 13 TRBV5-1 few TGCGCCAGCAGCGGCGGGGGACTAGAGATCCAGTTCTTC CASSGGGLEIQFF
TRBJ2-1 - 14 TRBV11-2 - TGTGCCAGCAGCGGTTCCGGCTCCTACAATGAGCAGTTCTTC CASSGSGSYNEQFF
TRBJ1-1 - 12 TRBV7-8 - TGTGCCAGCAGGAGGCGAGGCACTGAAGCTTTCTTT CASRRRGTEAFF
TRBJ1-2 - 15 TRBV5-1 - TGCGCCAGCAGCTTGCGCCCAGGGGCTGGCTATGGCTACACCTTC CASSLRPGAGYGYTF
TRBJ2-7 TRBD2 15 TRBV5-4 - TGTGCCAGCAAGAAGAGCGGGGGAAGCTCCTACGAGCAGTACTTC CASKKSGGSSYEQYF
TRBJ1-3 - 14 TRBV6-5 once TGTGCCAGCCGAATCAGCGTGGCTGGAAACACCATATATTTT CASRISVAGNTIYF
TRBJ2-6 - 14 TRBV2 once TGTGCCAGCAGACAGGTCTCTGGGGCCAACGTCCTGACTTTC CASRQVSGANVLTF
TRBJ1-5 - 14 TRBV27 - TGTGCCAGCAGTTCAGGGGACGGGCATCAGCCCCAGCATTTT CASSSGDGHQPQHF
TRBJ2-1 TRBD1 14 TRBV6-5 - TGTGCCAGCAGTACAGGGGTCCCTAACAATGAGCAGTTCTTC CASSTGVPNNEQFF
TRBJ2-1 TRBD1 15 TRBV5-1 - TGCGCCAGCAGCGCCCAGGGGGACCACTTCAATGAGCAGTTCTTC CASSAQGDHFNEQFF
TRBJ1-6 - 16 TRBV7-2 - TGTGCCAGCAGCTTAGTTGGACAGTCTGTTGGTTCACCCCTCCACTTT CASSLVGQSVGSPLHF
TRBJ1-1 - 11 TRBV28 few TGTGCCAGCAGTGAGAGGCCCGAAGCTTTCTTT CASSERPEAFF
TRBJ2-7 TRBD2 16 TRBV6-6 - TGTGCCAGCAGTTACTCGAGTCTAGCGGATTCCTACGAGCAGTACTTC CASSYSSLADSYEQYF
TRBJ2-3 - 11 TRBV27 - TGTGCCAGCAGTAGACTGGCTACGCAGTATTTT CASSRLATQYF
TRBJ1-3 - 14 TRBV18 - TGTGCCAGCTCAGGAGCAGGGGCCGGAAACACCATATATTTT CASSGAGAGNTIYF
TRBJ1-5 - 14 TRBV5-5 - TGTGCCAGCAGCCAGAGAGGCGGCAATCAGCCCCAGCATTTT CASSQRGGNQPQHF
TRBJ1-6 TRBD1 15 TRBV7-6 - TGTGCCAGCAGTCGTGACAGGGGAGGCAATTCACCCCTCCACTTT CASSRDRGGNSPLHF
TRBJ1-2 TRBD1 14 TRBV6-6 - TGTGCCAGCAGAACCGGGACAGGGGGCTATGGCTACACCTTC CASRTGTGGYGYTF
TRBJ2-3 - 14 TRBV27 - TGTGCCAGCAGACACCATATCCGCACAGATACGCAGTATTTT CASRHHIRTDTQYF
TRBJ1-2 - 13 TRBV6-5 - TGTGCCAGCAGTTACCGGCAGGGGCACGGCTACACCTTC CASSYRQGHGYTF
TRBJ1-5 - 17 TRBV2 - TGTGCCAGCAGTCGCTCATTACTACTGGGTGGCAATCAGCCCCAGCATTTT CASSRSLLLGGNQPQHF